What follows describes a single T cell receptor (beta chain). Trimming at V came to 6 bases and at J to 5 bases, leaving 17 bases not matched to a gene. The germline V gene has CDR1 SGHVS and CDR2 FQNEAQ. This CDR3 has 19 residues. The source of the sample is a study of blood T cell repertoires in COVID-19. As for the study in general: T cells, B-cell-depleted T cells, or PBMCs provided the cDNA or gDNA that served as material.

Authors' methods: Amplification of reference gene primers provided the estimated nucleated cell counts. Sequenced by immunoSEQ multiplex PCR; TCRdb stores in-frame clones only, minus some. V, J and clone size reflect that table, while D and trimming were determined from the DNA. The sample has 200,000 or so clones; just over 85% are singletons. The clonotype comes from a woman aged 40 to 50 with acute COVID-19. Input material: PBMCs or T cells enriched from blood (not recorded which). The chain joins TRBV7-8 to TRBJ2-7; 15 nucleotides line up with TRBD2. CDR3: CASRSSGTSGRRRGDEQYF. The CDR3 DNA reads TGTGCCAGCAGGTCATCAGGGACTAGCGGGAGGCGGAGGGGGGACGAGCAGTACTTC.